The 21 T cell receptor beta chains below all came from one sample that was sequenced in a study of monozygotic twins with inflammatory bowel disease. With the 5' RACE reads reprocessed, TCRdb shows one record per CDR3 protein and no DNA. The table lists over 110,000 distinct CDR3 sequences. Sample: blood. Source of these receptors: a human donor with ulcerative colitis or Crohn's disease, or a healthy co-twin of an affected twin (not recorded which).

The chain couples TRBV7-9 to TRBJ1-6; TCRdb picks TRBD1, but there is no DNA to check that call. CDR3 length equals 14 residues. CDR1 and CDR2 (germline): SEHNR, FQNEAQ (reference sequence). This CDR3 reads CASSPPSYNSPLHF.

The CDR3 here is CASSEISYNEQFF. This chain uses TRBV12-3 or TRBV12-4 with TRBJ2-1. This CDR3 is built from 13 residues.

The chain links TRBV6-1 to TRBJ2-3; lacking DNA, the TRBD1 call made by TCRdb goes unchecked. The CDR3 is 13 residues long. Germline lookup yields CDR1 MNHNS and CDR2 SASEGT. This CDR3 reads CASSRDTVDTQYF.

This chain connects TRBV14 to TRBJ2-2; lacking DNA, the TRBD1 call made by TCRdb goes unchecked. The CDR3 sequence is 16 residues long. Germline lookup yields CDR1 SGHDN and CDR2 FVKESK. The CDR3 loop reads CASSQDWGSYTGELFF.

The rearrangement uses TRBV7-2 and TRBJ1-5. Germline lookup yields CDR1 SGHTA and CDR2 FQGNSA. The CDR3 has 15 amino acids. The CDR3 spells CASSWASRDGQPQHF.

The chain couples TRBV20-1 to TRBJ2-7; the D call from TCRdb, TRBD1, cannot be confirmed without DNA. Looked up from germline, CDR1 is DFQATT and CDR2 is SNEGSKA (reference sequence). The CDR3 covers 11 residues. The CDR3 reads CSAPTGTKQYF.

The chain's CDR3 is CASSLQGPTEAFF. This chain links TRBV5-4 with TRBJ1-1; TCRdb reports TRBD1, a call that lacks DNA to check it against. Germline V gene data show CDR1 as SGHNT and CDR2 as YYREEE (reference sequence). The CDR3 is 13 amino acids.

This CDR3 is CASSPRTGGGQETQYF. The chain carries TRBV3-1 and TRBJ2-5; TCRdb calls TRBD1, which cannot be checked without DNA. The germline V gene encodes CDR1 LGHDT and CDR2 YNNKEL (reference sequence). This CDR3 has 16 residues.

This chain connects TRBV29-1 to TRBJ2-1; absent DNA, TCRdb's TRBD2 call cannot be checked. CDR1 SQVTM and CDR2 ANQGSEA come from the germline V gene. The CDR3 has 16 residues. This CDR3 reads CSVEWASGGAGYEQFF.

The rearrangement joins TRBV7-9 to TRBJ1-1; with no DNA, the TCRdb D assignment of TRBD1 cannot be verified. The germline V gene has CDR1 SEHNR and CDR2 FQNEAQ (reference sequence). The CDR3 covers 16 residues. The CDR3 here is CASSPSGARLNTEAFF. The whole variable domain, filled in from reference TRBV7-9 and TRBJ1-1, reads DTGVSQNPRHKITKRGQNVTFRCDPISEHNRLYWYRQTLGQGPEFLTYFQNEAQLEKSRLLSDRFSAERPKGSFSTLEIQRTEQGDSAMYLCASSPSGARLNTEAFFGQGTRLTVV.

V and J are TRBV20-1 and TRBJ2-7; TCRdb picks TRBD1, but there is no DNA to check that call. The CDR3 totals 15 residues. CDR1 and CDR2 (germline): DFQATT, SNEGSKA (reference sequence). This chain's CDR3 is CSARDQEWGAYKQYF.

The V and J genes are TRBV4-3 and TRBJ1-4; the TCRdb D gene call, TRBD1, has no DNA to confirm it. The CDR3 loop spans 18 amino acids. Germline V gene data show CDR1 as LGHNA and CDR2 as YSLEER. The CDR3 spells CASSQDGIPGQRNEKLFF.

The chain combines TRBV6-1 with TRBJ2-5; TCRdb proposes TRBD1, but this gene call is untestable without DNA. Germline CDR1 reads MNHNS; CDR2 reads SASEGT. CDR3 size: 18 residues. The CDR3 here is CASYPGQGARFHQETQYF.

The chain has TRBV4-2 and TRBJ2-1; the TCRdb D gene call, TRBD1, has no DNA to confirm it. The V gene's germline CDR1 is LGHNA and CDR2 YNFKEQ. The length of the CDR3 is 15 residues. The CDR3 sequence is CASSQGSPNLDEQFF.

This chain uses TRBV18 with TRBJ2-3; TCRdb returns TRBD1, unconfirmable since there is no DNA. This CDR3 is built from 16 residues. The germline V gene has CDR1 KGHSH and CDR2 LQKENI. The CDR3: CASSPPEAGNTDTQYF.

V usage is TRBV4-3 and J usage is TRBJ2-3; the TRBD2 assignment by TCRdb is unverifiable without DNA. The germline V gene encodes CDR1 LGHNA and CDR2 YSLEER. CDR3 length: 16 residues. Here the CDR3 reads CASSQGASSYTDTQYF.

The chain employs TRBV20-1 and TRBJ2-3; the TRBD2 assignment by TCRdb is unverifiable without DNA. The germline gives CDR1 DFQATT, CDR2 SNEGSKA (reference sequence). The CDR3 has 15 amino acids. The CDR3 spells CSASVAGALQRAQYF.

The V call is TRBV4-3, the J call TRBJ1-1. Germline V gene lookup returns CDR1 LGHNA and CDR2 YSLEER. CDR3 length: 15 residues. The CDR3 here is CASSHGGGRNTEAFF.

The chain combines TRBV20-1 with TRBJ2-7; TCRdb lists TRBD1, though no DNA is available to test this call. The length of the CDR3 is 14 residues. Looked up from germline, CDR1 is DFQATT and CDR2 is SNEGSKA (reference sequence). The CDR3 is CSAQDRAGSYEQYF.

The gene calls are TRBV20-1 and TRBJ1-1; with no DNA, the TCRdb D assignment of TRBD1 cannot be verified. Germline V lookup: CDR1 DFQATT, CDR2 SNEGSKA (reference sequence). The CDR3 contains 15 residues. The CDR3 spells CSARDPIQGSAEAFF.

The CDR3 here is CASSLRTGGTRRDSYEQYF. The chain joins TRBV5-1 to TRBJ2-7; the TCRdb call, TRBD1, lacks DNA for checking. The CDR3 sequence is 19 residues long. Germline V CDR1 and CDR2: SGHRS, YFSETQ.